This TCR beta chain derives from a study of regulatory T cells in long-lasting Graves disease. Investigators prepared the TCR beta libraries by applying iRepertoire HTBI primers and Arm-PCR of CDR3 regions. MiXCR was run by TCRdb on the multiplex PCR reads, yielding one entry per CDR3 protein. The data contain 400,000 to 500,000 distinct CDR3 sequences, approximately 14% of them singletons. The CDR3 has 17 amino acids. The germline V and J ends were trimmed by 4 bases and 2 bases, with 18 bases remaining between them. Germline lookup yields CDR1 MNHEY and CDR2 SMNVEV (reference sequence). Time point: newly diagnosed GD, antithyroid drugs for less than 3 months. Extracted RNA from PBMCs served as the source of the TCR library. The same sample was also used in a study of T cells in Graves' hyperthyroidism and ophthalmopathy.

This clonotype was obtained from a woman aged 50 to 60 with Graves disease. The chain joins TRBV27 to TRBJ1-5, with D possibly matching TRBD1 (5 bases). Sequencing used peripheral blood mononuclear cells (PBMCs), obtained at new diagnosis, from a patient treated with antithyroid drugs. This chain's CDR3 is CASSSRAPINGNQPQHF. CDR3 in DNA: TGTGCCAGCAGTTCCAGGGCCCCGATCAATGGCAATCAGCCCCAGCATTTT.